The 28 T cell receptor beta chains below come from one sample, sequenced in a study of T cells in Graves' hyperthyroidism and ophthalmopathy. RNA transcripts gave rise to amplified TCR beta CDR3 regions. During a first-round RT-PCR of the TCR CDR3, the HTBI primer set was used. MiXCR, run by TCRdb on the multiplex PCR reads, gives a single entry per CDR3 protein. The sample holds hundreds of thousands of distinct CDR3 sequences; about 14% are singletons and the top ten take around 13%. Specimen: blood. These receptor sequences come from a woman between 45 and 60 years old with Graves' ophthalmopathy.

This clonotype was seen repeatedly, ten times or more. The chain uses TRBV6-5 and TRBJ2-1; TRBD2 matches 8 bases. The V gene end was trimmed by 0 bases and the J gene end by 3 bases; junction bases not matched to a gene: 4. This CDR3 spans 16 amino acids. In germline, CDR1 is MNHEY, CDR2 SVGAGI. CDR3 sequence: CASSYSWRGVYNEQFF. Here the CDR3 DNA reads TGTGCCAGCAGTTACTCGTGGCGGGGGGTCTACAATGAGCAGTTCTTC.

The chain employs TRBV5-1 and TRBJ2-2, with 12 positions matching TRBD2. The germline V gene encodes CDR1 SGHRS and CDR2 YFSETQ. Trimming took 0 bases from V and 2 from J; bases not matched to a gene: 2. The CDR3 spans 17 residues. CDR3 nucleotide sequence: TGCGCCAGCAGCTTGGAACTAGCGGGAGGAAACACCGGGGAGCTGTTTTTT. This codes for CASSLELAGGNTGELFF. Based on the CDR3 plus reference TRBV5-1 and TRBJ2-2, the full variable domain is KAGVTQTPRYLIKTRGQQVTLSCSPISGHRSVSWYQQTPGQGLQFLFEYFSETQRNKGNFPGRFSGRQFSNSRSEMNVSTLELGDSALYLCASSLELAGGNTGELFFGEGSRLTVL.

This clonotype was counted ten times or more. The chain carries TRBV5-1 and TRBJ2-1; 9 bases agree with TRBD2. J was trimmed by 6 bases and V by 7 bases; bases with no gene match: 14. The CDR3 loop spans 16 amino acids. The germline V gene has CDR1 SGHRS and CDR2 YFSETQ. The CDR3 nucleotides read TGCGCCAGCGCCGGGGCCCTGACTAGCGGCGTCAATGAGCAGTTCTTC. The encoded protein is CASAGALTSGVNEQFF.

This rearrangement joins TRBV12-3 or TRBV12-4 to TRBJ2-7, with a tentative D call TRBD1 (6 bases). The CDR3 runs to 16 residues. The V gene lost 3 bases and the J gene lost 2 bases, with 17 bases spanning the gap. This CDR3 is CASSFLFTRGTYEQYF. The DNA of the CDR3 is TGTGCCAGCAGTTTTTTGTTCACTAGGGGGACCTACGAGCAGTACTTC.

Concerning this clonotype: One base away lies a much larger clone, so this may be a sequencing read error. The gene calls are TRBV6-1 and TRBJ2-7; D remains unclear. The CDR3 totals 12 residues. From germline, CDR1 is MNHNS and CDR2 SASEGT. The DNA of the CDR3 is TGTGACAGCAGTCTGGGCAGAGGCGAGCAGTACTTC. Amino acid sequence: CDSSLGRGEQYF.

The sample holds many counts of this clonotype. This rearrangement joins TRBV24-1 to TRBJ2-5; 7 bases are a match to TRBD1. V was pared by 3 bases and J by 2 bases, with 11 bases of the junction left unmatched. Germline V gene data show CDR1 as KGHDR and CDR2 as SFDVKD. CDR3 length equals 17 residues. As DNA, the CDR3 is TGTGCCACCAGTGATCCAACCTCGACAGGGAAACAAGAGACCCAGTACTTC. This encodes CATSDPTSTGKQETQYF.

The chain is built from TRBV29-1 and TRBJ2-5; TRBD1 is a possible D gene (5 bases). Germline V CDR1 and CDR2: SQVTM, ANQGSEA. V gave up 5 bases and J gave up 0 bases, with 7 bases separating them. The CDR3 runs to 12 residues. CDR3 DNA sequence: TGCAGCGTTATGACAGACCAAGAGACCCAGTACTTC. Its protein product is CSVMTDQETQYF.

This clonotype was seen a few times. The CDR3 region is CASSLLLWGALETQYF. As DNA, the CDR3 is TGTGCCAGCAGCTTACTGTTGTGGGGGGCTTTGGAGACCCAGTACTTC. The rearrangement uses TRBV7-9 and TRBJ2-5; D is perhaps TRBD1 or TRBD2 (6 bases each). Deletions cut 2 bases from V and 5 bases from J, with 18 bases between. Looked up from germline, CDR1 is SEHNR and CDR2 is FQNEAQ (reference sequence). The CDR3 runs 16 residues.

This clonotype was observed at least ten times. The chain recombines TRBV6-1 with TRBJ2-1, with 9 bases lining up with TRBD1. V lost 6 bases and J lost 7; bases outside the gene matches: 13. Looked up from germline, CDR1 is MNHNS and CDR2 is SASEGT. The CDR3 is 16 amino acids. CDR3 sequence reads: CASSPSGTGFSNEQFF. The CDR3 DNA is TGTGCCAGCAGCCCTTCCGGGACAGGGTTTTCGAATGAGCAGTTCTTC.

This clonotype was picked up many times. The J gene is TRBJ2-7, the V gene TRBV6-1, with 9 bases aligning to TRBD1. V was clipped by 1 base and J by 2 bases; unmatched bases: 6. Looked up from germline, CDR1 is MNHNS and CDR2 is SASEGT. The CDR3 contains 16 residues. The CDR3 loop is CASSEGGTGYPYEQYF. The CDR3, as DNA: TGTGCCAGCAGTGAAGGTGGGACAGGGTACCCCTACGAGCAGTACTTC.

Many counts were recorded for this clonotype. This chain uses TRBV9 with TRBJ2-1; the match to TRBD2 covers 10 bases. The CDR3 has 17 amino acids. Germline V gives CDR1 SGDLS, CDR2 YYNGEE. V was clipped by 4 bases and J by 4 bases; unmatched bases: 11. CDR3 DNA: TGTGCCAGCAGCTACCCGAAAGCGGGAGGGCCTTACAATGAGCAGTTCTTC. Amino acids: CASSYPKAGGPYNEQFF.

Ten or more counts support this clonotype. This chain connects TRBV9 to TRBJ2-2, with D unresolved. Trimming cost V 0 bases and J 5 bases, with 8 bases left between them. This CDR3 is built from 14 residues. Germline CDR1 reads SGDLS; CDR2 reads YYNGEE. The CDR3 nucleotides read TGTGCCAGCAGCGTAGGGGCTGATACCGGGGAGCTGTTTTTT. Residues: CASSVGADTGELFF.

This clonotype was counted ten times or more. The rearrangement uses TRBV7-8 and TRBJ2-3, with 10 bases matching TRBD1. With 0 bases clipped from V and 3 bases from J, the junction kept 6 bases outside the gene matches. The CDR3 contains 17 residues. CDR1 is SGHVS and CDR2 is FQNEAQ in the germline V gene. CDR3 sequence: CASSLAPGTGETDTQYF. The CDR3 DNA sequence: TGTGCCAGCAGCTTAGCCCCCGGGACAGGGGAGACAGATACGCAGTATTTT.

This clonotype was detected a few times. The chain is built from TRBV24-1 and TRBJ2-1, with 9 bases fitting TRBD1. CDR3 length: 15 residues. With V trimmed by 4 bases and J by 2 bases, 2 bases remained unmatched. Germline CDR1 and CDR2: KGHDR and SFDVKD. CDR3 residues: CATSERTGAYNEQFF. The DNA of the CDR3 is TGTGCCACCAGTGAACGGACAGGGGCCTACAATGAGCAGTTCTTC.

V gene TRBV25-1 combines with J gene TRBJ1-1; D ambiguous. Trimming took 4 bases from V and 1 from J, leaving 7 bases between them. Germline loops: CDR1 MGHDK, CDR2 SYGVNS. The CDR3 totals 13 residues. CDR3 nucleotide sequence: TGTGCCAGCAGTGCCATGAGGAACACTGAAGCTTTCTTT. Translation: CASSAMRNTEAFF. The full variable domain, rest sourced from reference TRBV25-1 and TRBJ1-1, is EADIYQTPRYLVIGTGKKITLECSQTMGHDKMYWYQQDPGMELHLIHYSYGVNSTEKGDLSSESTVSRIRTEHFPLTLESARPSHTSQYLCASSAMRNTEAFFGQGTRLTVV.

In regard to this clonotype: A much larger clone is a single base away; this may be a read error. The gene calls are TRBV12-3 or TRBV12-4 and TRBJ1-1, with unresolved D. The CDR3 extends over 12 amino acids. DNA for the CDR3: TGTGCCAGCACCATAACCCACACTGAAGCTTCCTTT. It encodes CASTITHTEASF.

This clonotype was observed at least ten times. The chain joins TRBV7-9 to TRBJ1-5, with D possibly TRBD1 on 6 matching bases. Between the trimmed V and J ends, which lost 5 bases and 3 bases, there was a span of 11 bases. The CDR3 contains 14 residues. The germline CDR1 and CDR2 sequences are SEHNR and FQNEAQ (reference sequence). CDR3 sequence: CASSLWTDNQPQHF. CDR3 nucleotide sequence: TGTGCCAGCAGCCTCTGGACAGACAATCAGCCCCAGCATTTT.

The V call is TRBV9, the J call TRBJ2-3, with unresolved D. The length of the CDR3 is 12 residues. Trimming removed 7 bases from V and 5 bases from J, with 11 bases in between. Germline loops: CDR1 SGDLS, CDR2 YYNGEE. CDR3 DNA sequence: TGTGCCAGCGCCCTATGGGGAGATACGCAGTATTTT. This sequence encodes CASALWGDTQYF.

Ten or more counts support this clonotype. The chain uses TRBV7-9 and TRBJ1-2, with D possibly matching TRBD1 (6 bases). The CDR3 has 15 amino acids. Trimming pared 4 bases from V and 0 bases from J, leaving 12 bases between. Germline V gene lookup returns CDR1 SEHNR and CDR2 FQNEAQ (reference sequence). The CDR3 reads CASSYGTNANYGYTF. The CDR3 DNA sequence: TGTGCCAGCAGCTACGGGACAAACGCTAACTATGGCTACACCTTC.

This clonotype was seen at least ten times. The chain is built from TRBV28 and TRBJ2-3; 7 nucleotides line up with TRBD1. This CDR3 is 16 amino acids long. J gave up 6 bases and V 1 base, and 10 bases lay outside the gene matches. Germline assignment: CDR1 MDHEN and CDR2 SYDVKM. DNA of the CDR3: TGTGCCAGCAGTTTATCATTCGCGACAGGGCTTGATACGCAGTATTTT. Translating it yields CASSLSFATGLDTQYF. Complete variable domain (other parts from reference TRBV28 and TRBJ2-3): DVKVTQSSRYLVKRTGEKVFLECVQDMDHENMFWYRQDPGLGLRLIYFSYDVKMKEKGDIPEGYSVSREKKERFSLILESASTNQTSMYLCASSLSFATGLDTQYFGPGTRLTVL.

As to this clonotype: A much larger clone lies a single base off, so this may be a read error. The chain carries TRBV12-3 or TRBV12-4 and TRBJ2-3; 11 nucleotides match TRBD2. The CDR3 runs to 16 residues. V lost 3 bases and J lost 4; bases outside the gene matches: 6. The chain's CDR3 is CASSFSSGRTPDTQYF. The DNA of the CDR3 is TGTGCCAGCAGTTTTTCTAGCGGGAGGACCCCAGATACGCAGTATTTT.

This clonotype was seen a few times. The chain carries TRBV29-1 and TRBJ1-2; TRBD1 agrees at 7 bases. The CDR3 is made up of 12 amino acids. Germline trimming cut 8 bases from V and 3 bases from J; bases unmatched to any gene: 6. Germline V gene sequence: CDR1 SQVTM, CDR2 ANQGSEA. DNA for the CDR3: TGCAGCACCCAGACAGGGTACTATGGCTACACCTTC. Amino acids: CSTQTGYYGYTF.

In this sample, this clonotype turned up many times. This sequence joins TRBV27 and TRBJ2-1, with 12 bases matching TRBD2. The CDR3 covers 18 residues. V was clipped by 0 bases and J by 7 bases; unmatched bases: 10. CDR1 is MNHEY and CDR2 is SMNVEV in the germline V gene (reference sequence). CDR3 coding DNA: TGTGCCAGCAGTTTATCGCGTCCAGCTAGCGGGAGGGGGAATGAGCAGTTCTTC. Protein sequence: CASSLSRPASGRGNEQFF.

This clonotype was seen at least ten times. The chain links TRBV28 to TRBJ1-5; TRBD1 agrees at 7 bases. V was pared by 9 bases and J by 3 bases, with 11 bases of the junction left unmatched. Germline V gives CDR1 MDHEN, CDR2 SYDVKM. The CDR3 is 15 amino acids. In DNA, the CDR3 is TGTGCCAGTGTACAGGGGCCAAGTACCAATCAGCCCCAGCATTTT. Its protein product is CASVQGPSTNQPQHF.

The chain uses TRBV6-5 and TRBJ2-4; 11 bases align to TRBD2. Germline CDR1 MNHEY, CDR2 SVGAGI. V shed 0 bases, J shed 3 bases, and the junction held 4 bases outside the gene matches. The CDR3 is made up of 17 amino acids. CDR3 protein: CASSYSITSGGKNIQYF. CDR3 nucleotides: TGTGCCAGCAGTTACTCGATTACTAGCGGGGGCAAAAACATTCAGTACTTC.

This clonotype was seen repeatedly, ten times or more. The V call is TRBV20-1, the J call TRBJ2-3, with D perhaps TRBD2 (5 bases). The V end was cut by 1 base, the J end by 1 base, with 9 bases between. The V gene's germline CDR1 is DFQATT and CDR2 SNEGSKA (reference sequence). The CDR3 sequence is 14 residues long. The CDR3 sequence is CSARGRRGTDTQYF. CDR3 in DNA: TGCAGTGCTAGAGGGCGGCGGGGCACAGATACGCAGTATTTT.

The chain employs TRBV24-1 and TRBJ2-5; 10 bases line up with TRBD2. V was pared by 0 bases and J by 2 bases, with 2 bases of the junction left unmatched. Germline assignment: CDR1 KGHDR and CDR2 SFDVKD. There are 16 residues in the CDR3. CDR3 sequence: CATSDLGLAEQETQYF. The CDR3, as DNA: TGTGCCACCAGTGATTTGGGACTAGCGGAACAAGAGACCCAGTACTTC.

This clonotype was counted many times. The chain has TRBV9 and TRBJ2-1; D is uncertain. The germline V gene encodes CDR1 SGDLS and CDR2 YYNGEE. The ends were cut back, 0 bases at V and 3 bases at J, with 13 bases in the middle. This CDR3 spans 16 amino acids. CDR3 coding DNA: TGTGCCAGCAGCGTAGGGTCAACAGAGAACTACAATGAGCAGTTCTTC. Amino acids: CASSVGSTENYNEQFF.